One sample yielded the 14 T cell receptor beta chains listed below, sequenced in a study of cytomegalovirus exposure and HLA in healthy donors. The primer mix had 60 Vbeta and 13 Jbeta primers. Assay used: immunoSEQ multiplex PCR; TCRdb lists only in-frame clones, some missing. The table lists some 140,000 clones, 65% to 80% of them singletons. Sample: PBMCs. The origin of the receptors is a male donor in good health and CMV-seropositive.

The chain recombines TRBV6-5 with TRBJ2-7; tentatively, D is TRBD2 (5 bases). Trimming shortened V by 6 bases and J by 2 bases, and 11 bases separated the two germline ends. This CDR3 is built from 13 residues. Per germline, CDR1 MNHEY and CDR2 SVGAGI. CDR3 DNA: TGTGCCAGCAGGGAGGCTGGACCCTACGAGCAGTACTTC. It yields the protein CASREAGPYEQYF.

This clone was found a few times. The rearrangement joins TRBV11-2 to TRBJ2-1; D call uncertain. CDR3 size: 15 residues. V was shortened by 1 base and J by 10 bases, with 17 bases between the two germline ends. Germline lookup yields CDR1 SGHAT and CDR2 FQNNGV. The CDR3 here is CASSLVTDSTAEQFF. Here the CDR3 DNA reads TGTGCCAGCAGCTTAGTCACCGACTCGACCGCCGAGCAGTTCTTC.

J is TRBJ1-1 and V is TRBV6-1; D ambiguous. V was shortened by 2 bases and J by 2 bases, with 6 bases between the two germline ends. Germline CDR1 and CDR2: MNHNS and SASEGT. The CDR3 is made up of 13 amino acids. CDR3 DNA: TGTGCCAGCAGTGAACGGGGTAACACTGAAGCTTTCTTT. It specifies CASSERGNTEAFF.

Only one count was recorded for this clone. The chain has TRBV29-1 and TRBJ1-1; 8 nucleotides line up with TRBD1. This CDR3 is built from 12 residues. Germline CDR1 SQVTM, CDR2 ANQGSEA. J gave up 7 bases and V 6 bases, and 7 bases lay outside the gene matches. The CDR3, as DNA: TGCAGCGTGGCCGGACAGGGCCGTGAAGCTTTCTTT. Its protein product is CSVAGQGREAFF.

This clone was observed a handful of times. The chain employs TRBV30 and TRBJ1-2, with TRBD1 as a possible D gene (5 bases). V was clipped by 0 bases and J by 5 bases, with 10 bases between them. The CDR3 contains 13 residues. Germline loops: CDR1 GTSNPN, CDR2 SVGIG (reference sequence). CDR3 in amino acids: CAWSVHQGYGYTF. DNA for the CDR3: TGTGCCTGGAGTGTACATCAGGGATATGGCTACACCTTC.

The chain employs TRBV18 and TRBJ1-1; a possible D gene is TRBD1 (6 bases). Trimming shortened V by 5 bases and J by 3 bases, and 10 bases separated the two germline ends. This CDR3 is 13 amino acids long. Germline V CDR1 and CDR2: KGHSH, LQKENI. The CDR3 sequence is CASSAQGDTEAFF. The CDR3 nucleotides read TGTGCCAGCTCAGCACAGGGAGACACTGAAGCTTTCTTT. The whole variable domain, filled in from reference TRBV18 and TRBJ1-1, reads NAGVMQNPRHLVRRRGQEARLRCSPMKGHSHVYWYRQLPEEGLKFMVYLQKENIIDESGMPKERFSAEFPKEGPSILRIQQVVRGDSAAYFCASSAQGDTEAFFGQGTRLTVV.

This clone was counted a few times. The chain employs TRBV2 and TRBJ2-7; D call uncertain. CDR1 and CDR2 (germline): SNHLY, FYNNEI. With 2 bases removed from V and 3 bases from J, the gap between germline ends came to 5 bases. The CDR3 extends over 12 amino acids. In DNA, the CDR3 is TGTGCCAGCAGTGAACACTTCTACGAGCAGTACTTC. Translating gives CASSEHFYEQYF.

The CDR3: CASSGARHNEKLFF. DNA of the CDR3: TGTGCCAGTAGTGGGGCCAGACATAATGAAAAACTGTTTTTT. The chain couples TRBV19 to TRBJ1-4; perhaps TRBD1 as D (5 bases). CDR1 and CDR2 from the germline V gene are LNHDA and SQIVND (reference sequence). The CDR3 sequence is 14 residues long. V was pared by 5 bases and J by 4 bases, with 11 bases between.

V and J are TRBV25-1 and TRBJ2-1; D remains ambiguous. The V end lost 0 bases, the J end lost 8 bases, and 5 bases lay between the germline ends. The length of the CDR3 is 12 residues. Germline V gives CDR1 MGHDK, CDR2 SYGVNS. The CDR3 spells CASSEYSYEQFF. The CDR3 nucleotides read TGTGCCAGCAGTGAATACTCGTATGAGCAGTTCTTC.

The rearrangement uses TRBV29-1 and TRBJ2-7, with D possibly being TRBD2 (6 bases). This CDR3 comprises 13 residues. V lost 5 bases and J lost 6, with 17 bases in between. Germline V gives CDR1 SQVTM, CDR2 ANQGSEA. The CDR3 DNA reads TGCAGCGTTTCTTTAGGGACCGGGGGCGAGCAGTACTTC. It is translated as CSVSLGTGGEQYF.

This CDR3 reads CASSIVFREEAFF. CDR3 bases: TGTGCCAGTAGTATAGTGTTTCGTGAGGAAGCGTTCTTC. The chain recombines TRBV19 with TRBJ2-1; D gene unclear. Trimming removed 1 base at V and 15 bases at J, with 16 bases between. Germline V gene data show CDR1 as LNHDA and CDR2 as SQIVND (reference sequence). The CDR3 sequence is 13 residues long. The full variable domain, completed using reference TRBV19 and TRBJ2-1, is DGGITQSPKYLFRKEGQNVTLSCEQNLNHDAMYWYRQDPGQGLRLIYYSQIVNDFQKGDIAEGYSVSREKKESFPLTVTSAQKNPTAFYLCASSIVFREEAFFGPGTRLTVL.

This sequence joins TRBV9 and TRBJ2-1, with 8 bases lining up with TRBD2. The V gene's germline CDR1 is SGDLS and CDR2 YYNGEE. V was pared by 3 bases and J by 12 bases, with 5 bases of the junction left unmatched. CDR3 length equals 12 residues. CDR3 amino acids: CASSDLAGMQFF. The DNA of the CDR3 is TGTGCCAGCAGCGACTTAGCGGGAATGCAGTTCTTC.

This clone was seen a single time. This chain links TRBV7-9 with TRBJ2-2, with D tentatively TRBD1 (6 bases). This CDR3 has 14 residues. Germline CDR1 and CDR2: SEHNR and FQNEAQ (reference sequence). V was pared by 1 base and J by 11 bases, with 14 bases between. The CDR3 sequence is CASSLVLGQYELFF. Here the CDR3 DNA reads TGTGCCAGCAGCTTAGTTCTAGGACAGTACGAGCTGTTTTTT.

V usage is TRBV5-1 and J usage is TRBJ2-5; 9 bases are a match to TRBD1. J gave up 2 bases and V 4 bases, and 6 bases lay outside the gene matches. Germline assignment: CDR1 SGHRS and CDR2 YFSETQ. The CDR3 runs 15 residues. CDR3 in DNA: TGCGCCAGCAGCAAGGACAGGGGTTGGCAAGAGACCCAGTACTTC. Amino acids: CASSKDRGWQETQYF.